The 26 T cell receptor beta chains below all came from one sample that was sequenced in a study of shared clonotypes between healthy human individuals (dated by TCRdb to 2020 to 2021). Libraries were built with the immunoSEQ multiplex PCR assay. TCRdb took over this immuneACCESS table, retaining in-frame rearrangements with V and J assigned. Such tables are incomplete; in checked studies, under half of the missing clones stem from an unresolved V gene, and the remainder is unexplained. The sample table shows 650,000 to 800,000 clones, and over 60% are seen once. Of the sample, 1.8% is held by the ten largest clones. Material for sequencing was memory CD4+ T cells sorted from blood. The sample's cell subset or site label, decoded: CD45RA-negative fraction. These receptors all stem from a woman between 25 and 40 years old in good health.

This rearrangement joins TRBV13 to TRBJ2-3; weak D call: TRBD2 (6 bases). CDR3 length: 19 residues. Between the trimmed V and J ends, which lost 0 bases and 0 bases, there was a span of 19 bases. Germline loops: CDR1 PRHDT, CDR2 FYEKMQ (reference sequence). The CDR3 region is CASSLGLLAPKGSTDTQYF. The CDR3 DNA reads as TGTGCCAGCAGCTTAGGTTTGCTAGCGCCAAAAGGGAGCACAGATACGCAGTATTTT.

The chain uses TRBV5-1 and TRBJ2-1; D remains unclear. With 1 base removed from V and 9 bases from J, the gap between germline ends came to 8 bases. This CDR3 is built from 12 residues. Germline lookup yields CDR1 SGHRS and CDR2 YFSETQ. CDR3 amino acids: CASSLLGFEQFF. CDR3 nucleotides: TGCGCCAGCAGCTTGTTAGGATTTGAGCAGTTCTTC.

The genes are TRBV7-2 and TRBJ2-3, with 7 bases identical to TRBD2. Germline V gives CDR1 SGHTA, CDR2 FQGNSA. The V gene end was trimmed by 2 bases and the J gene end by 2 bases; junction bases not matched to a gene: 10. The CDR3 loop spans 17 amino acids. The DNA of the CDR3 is TGTGCCAGCAGCTTATATTATTTGGGGACTATCACAGATACGCAGTATTTT. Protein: CASSLYYLGTITDTQYF.

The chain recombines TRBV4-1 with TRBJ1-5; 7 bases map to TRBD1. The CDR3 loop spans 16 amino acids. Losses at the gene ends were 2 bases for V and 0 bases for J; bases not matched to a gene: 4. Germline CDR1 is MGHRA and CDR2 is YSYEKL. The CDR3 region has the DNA TGCGCCAGCAGCCAACGACAGGGATATAGCAATCAGCCCCAGCATTTT. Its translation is CASSQRQGYSNQPQHF.

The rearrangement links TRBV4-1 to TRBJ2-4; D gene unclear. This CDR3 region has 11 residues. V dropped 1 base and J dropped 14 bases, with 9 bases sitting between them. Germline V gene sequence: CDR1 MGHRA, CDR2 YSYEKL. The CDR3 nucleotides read TGCGCCAGCAGCCAAGCCTATATTAAGTACTTC. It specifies CASSQAYIKYF.

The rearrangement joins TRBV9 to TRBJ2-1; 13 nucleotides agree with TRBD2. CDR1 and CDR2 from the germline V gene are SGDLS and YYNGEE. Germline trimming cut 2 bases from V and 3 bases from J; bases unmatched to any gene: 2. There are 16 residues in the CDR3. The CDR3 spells CASSVGTSGNYNEQFF. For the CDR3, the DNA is TGTGCCAGCAGCGTCGGGACTAGCGGGAACTACAATGAGCAGTTCTTC.

CDR3 region: CASSSPQGGSPLHF. The CDR3 DNA is TGTGCCAGCAGTTCCCCCCAGGGTGGGTCACCCCTCCACTTT. The chain couples TRBV28 to TRBJ1-6; D perhaps matches TRBD1 (5 bases). The CDR3 sequence is 14 residues long. V was pared by 4 bases and J by 10 bases, with 14 bases between. In germline, CDR1 is MDHEN, CDR2 SYDVKM. The whole variable domain, remainder taken from reference TRBV28 and TRBJ1-6, is DVKVTQSSRYLVKRTGEKVFLECVQDMDHENMFWYRQDPGLGLRLIYFSYDVKMKEKGDIPEGYSVSREKKERFSLILESASTNQTSMYLCASSSPQGGSPLHFGNGTRLTVT.

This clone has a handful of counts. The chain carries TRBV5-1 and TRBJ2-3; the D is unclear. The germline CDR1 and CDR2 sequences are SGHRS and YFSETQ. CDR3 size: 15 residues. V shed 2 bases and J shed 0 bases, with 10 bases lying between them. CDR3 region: CASSFGPTSTDTQYF. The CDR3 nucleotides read TGCGCCAGCAGCTTCGGTCCCACTAGCACAGATACGCAGTATTTT.

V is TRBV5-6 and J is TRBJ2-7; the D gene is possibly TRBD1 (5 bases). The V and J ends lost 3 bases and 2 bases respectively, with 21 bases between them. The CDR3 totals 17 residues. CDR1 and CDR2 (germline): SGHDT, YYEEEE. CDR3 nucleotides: TGTGCCAGCAGCTCCGTGGCTACCAGGGTCTATACCTACGAGCAGTACTTC. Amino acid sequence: CASSSVATRVYTYEQYF.

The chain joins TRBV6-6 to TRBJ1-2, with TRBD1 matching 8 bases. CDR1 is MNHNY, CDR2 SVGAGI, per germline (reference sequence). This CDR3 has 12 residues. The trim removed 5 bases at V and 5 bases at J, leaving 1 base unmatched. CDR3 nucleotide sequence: TGTGCCAGCAGTAGACAGGGGTATGGCTACACCTTC. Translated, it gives CASSRQGYGYTF.

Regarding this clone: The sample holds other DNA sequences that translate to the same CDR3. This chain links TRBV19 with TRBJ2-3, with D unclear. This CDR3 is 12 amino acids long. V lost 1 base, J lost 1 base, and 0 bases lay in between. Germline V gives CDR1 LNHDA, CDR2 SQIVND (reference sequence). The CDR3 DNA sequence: TGTGCCAGTAGTATAGGCACAGATACGCAGTATTTT. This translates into CASSIGTDTQYF.

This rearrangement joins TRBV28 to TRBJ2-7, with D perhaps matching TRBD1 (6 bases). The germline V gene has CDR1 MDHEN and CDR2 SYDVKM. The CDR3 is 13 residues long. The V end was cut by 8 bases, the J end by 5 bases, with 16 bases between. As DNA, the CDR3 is TGTGCCAGCGATACAGGGCTGAAAGACGAGCAGTACTTC. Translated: CASDTGLKDEQYF.

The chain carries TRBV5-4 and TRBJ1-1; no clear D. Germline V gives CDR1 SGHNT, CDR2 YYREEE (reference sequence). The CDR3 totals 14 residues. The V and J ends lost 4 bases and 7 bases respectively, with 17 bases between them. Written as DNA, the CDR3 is TGTGCCAGCAGCGCCCAGACGGGGATCGATGAAGCTTTCTTT. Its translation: CASSAQTGIDEAFF.

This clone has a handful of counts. The CDR3 DNA is TGTGCCAGCAGTAGGAAAGACAGGGACACCGGGGAGCTGTTTTTT. It specifies CASSRKDRDTGELFF. The rearrangement links TRBV28 to TRBJ2-2; TRBD1 matches at 7 bases. V lost 5 bases and J lost 3; bases outside the gene matches: 6. This CDR3 has 15 amino acids. Looked up from germline, CDR1 is MDHEN and CDR2 is SYDVKM. The full variable domain, rest sourced from reference TRBV28 and TRBJ2-2, is DVKVTQSSRYLVKRTGEKVFLECVQDMDHENMFWYRQDPGLGLRLIYFSYDVKMKEKGDIPEGYSVSREKKERFSLILESASTNQTSMYLCASSRKDRDTGELFFGEGSRLTVL.

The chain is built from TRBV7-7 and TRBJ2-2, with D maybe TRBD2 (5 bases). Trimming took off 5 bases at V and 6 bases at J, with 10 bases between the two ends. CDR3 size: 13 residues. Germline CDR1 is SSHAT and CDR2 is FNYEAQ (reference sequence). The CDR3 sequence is CASSLDYSGELFF. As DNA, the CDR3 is TGTGCCAGCAGCCTCGACTACTCCGGGGAGCTGTTTTTT. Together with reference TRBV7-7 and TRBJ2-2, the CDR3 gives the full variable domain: GAGVSQSPRYKVTKRGQDVTLRCDPISSHATLYWYQQALGQGPEFLTYFNYEAQPDKSGLPSDRFSAERPEGSISTLTIQRTEQRDSAMYRCASSLDYSGELFFGEGSRLTVL.

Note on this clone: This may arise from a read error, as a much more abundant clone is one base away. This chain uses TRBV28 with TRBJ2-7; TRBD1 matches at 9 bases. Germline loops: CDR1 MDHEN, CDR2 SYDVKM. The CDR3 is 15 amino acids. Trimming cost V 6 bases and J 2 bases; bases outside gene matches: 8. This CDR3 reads CASSPPGTGTYEQYF. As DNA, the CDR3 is TGTGCCAGCAGCCCCCCCGGGACAGGGACCTACGAGCAGTACTTC.

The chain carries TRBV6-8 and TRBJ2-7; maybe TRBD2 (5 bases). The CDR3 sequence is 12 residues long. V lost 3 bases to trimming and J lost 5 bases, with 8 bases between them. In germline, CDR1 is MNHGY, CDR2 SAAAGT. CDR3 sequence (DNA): TGTGCCAGCAGTTATGGAGGACACGAGCAGTACTTC. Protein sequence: CASSYGGHEQYF.

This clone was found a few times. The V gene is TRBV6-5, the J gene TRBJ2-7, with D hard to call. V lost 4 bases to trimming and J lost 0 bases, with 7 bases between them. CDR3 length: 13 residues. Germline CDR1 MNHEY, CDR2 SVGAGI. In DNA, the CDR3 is TGTGCCAGCAGTTGGGCTGACTCCTACGAGCAGTACTTC. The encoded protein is CASSWADSYEQYF.

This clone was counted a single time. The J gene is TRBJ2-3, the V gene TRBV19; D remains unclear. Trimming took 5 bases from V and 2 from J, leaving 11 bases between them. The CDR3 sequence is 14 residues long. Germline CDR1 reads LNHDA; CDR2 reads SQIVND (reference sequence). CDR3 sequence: CASSRTVSTDTQYF. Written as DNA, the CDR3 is TGTGCCAGTAGTCGGACGGTGTCCACAGATACGCAGTATTTT.

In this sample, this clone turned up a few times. CDR3 sequence: CASSWGTGGSYEQYF. Here the CDR3 DNA reads TGCGCCAGCAGCTGGGGGACAGGGGGATCGTACGAGCAGTACTTC. This sequence joins TRBV5-1 and TRBJ2-7; 11 bases line up with TRBD1. The ends lost 3 bases at V and 4 bases at J; junction bases unmatched: 6. The CDR3 extends over 15 amino acids. Looked up from germline, CDR1 is SGHRS and CDR2 is YFSETQ.

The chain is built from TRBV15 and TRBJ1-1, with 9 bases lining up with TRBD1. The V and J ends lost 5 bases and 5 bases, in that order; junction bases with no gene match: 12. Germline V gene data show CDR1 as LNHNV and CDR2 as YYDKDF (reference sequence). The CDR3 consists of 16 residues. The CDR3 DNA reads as TGTGCCACCAGCTTGCCGGGACAGGGAAGAGGGACTGAAGCTTTCTTT. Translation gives CATSLPGQGRGTEAFF. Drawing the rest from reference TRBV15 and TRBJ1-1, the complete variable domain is DAMVIQNPRYQVTQFGKPVTLSCSQTLNHNVMYWYQQKSSQAPKLLFHYYDKDFNNEADTPDNFQSRRPNTSFCFLDIRSPGLGDTAMYLCATSLPGQGRGTEAFFGQGTRLTVV.

In DNA form, the CDR3 reads TGTGCCAGCAGGGGAGGATGGGTCCAAGAGACCCAGTACTTC. Translated, it gives CASRGGWVQETQYF. The chain employs TRBV27 and TRBJ2-5; the D gene is possibly TRBD2 (6 bases). This CDR3 is 14 amino acids long. The V end lost 6 bases, the J end lost 1 base, and 12 bases lay between the germline ends. Germline assignment: CDR1 MNHEY and CDR2 SMNVEV (reference sequence).

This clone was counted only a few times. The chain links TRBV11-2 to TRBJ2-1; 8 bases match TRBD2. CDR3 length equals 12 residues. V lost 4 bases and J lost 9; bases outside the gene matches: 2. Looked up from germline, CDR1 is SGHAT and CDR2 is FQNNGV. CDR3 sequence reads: CASSSAGGEQFF. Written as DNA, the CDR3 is TGTGCCAGCAGCTCGGCGGGAGGTGAGCAGTTCTTC.

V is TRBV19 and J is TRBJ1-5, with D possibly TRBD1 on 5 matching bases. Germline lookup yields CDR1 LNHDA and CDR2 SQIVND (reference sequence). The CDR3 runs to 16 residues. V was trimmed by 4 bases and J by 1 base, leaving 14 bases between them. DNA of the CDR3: TGTGCCAGTAGTAAAGAGGACACTAACAGCAATCAGCCCCAGCATTTT. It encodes CASSKEDTNSNQPQHF. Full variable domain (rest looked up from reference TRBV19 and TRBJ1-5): DGGITQSPKYLFRKEGQNVTLSCEQNLNHDAMYWYRQDPGQGLRLIYYSQIVNDFQKGDIAEGYSVSREKKESFPLTVTSAQKNPTAFYLCASSKEDTNSNQPQHFGDGTRLSIL.

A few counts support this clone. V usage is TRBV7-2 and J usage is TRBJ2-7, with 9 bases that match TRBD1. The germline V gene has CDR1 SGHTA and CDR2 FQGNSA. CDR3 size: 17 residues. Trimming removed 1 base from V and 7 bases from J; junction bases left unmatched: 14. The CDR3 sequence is CASSLESGTGYSGEQYF. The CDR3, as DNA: TGTGCCAGCAGCTTAGAAAGTGGGACAGGGTATTCGGGGGAGCAGTACTTC.

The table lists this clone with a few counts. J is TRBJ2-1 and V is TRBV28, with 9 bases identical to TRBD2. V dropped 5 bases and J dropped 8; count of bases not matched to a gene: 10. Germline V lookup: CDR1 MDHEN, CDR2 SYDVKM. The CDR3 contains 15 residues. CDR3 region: CASSPVLAGRDEQFF. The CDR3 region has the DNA TGTGCCAGCAGTCCTGTCCTAGCGGGAAGGGATGAGCAGTTCTTC.